This TCR beta chain was sequenced in a study of blood T cell repertoires in COVID-19. Background on the study: Sites in the United States, Italy and Spain provided acute and convalescent COVID-19 samples.

Sequenced by immunoSEQ multiplex PCR; TCRdb stores in-frame clones only, minus some. This sample has 160,000 or so clones, with approximately 90% found just once. The sequence derives from a woman in her seventies with acute or convalescent COVID-19. Sequenced sample: peripheral blood.

The CDR3 coding sequence is TGTGCCAGCAGTGGACAGGGAGGTGAGCAGTTCTTC. Its protein is CASSGQGGEQFF. This chain uses TRBV6-6 with TRBJ2-1; TRBD1 agrees at 8 bases. The CDR3 has 12 amino acids. V shed 5 bases and J 9 bases; nucleotides not matched to a gene: 3. Germline V CDR1 and CDR2: MNHNY, SVGAGI (reference sequence).